Each of the 26 T cell receptor beta chains below was sequenced from the same sample in a study of cytomegalovirus exposure and HLA in healthy donors. Only in-frame clones appear in the TCRdb table, and some are missing; sequencing was by immunoSEQ multiplex PCR. The sample has about 110,000 clones, 70% to 90% seen once. The sample consisted of PBMCs. These receptors all come from a woman aged 30 to 39 in good health and CMV-seropositive.

For the CDR3, the DNA is TGTGCCAGCAGCTTGTTTCCCCCCCCGGGACAGCGCTACGAGCAGTACTTC. Its protein is CASSLFPPPGQRYEQYF. The V call is TRBV5-4, the J call TRBJ2-7, with 7 bases lining up with TRBD1. The CDR3 runs to 17 residues. J was trimmed by 3 bases and V by 1 base; bases with no gene match: 13. The germline gives CDR1 SGHNT, CDR2 YYREEE (reference sequence).

The chain couples TRBV6-5 to TRBJ2-1, with D possibly being TRBD2 (6 bases). This CDR3 is 12 amino acids long. In germline, CDR1 is MNHEY, CDR2 SVGAGI. In nucleotides, the CDR3 is TGTGCAGATTGTAGGGAGGTGAATGAGCAGTTCTTC. Protein: CADCREVNEQFF.

The J gene is TRBJ2-1, the V gene TRBV11-2; 7 bases are shared with TRBD2. Unmatched junction bases numbered 11, after V lost 5 bases and J lost 4 bases. The CDR3 runs to 16 residues. Germline V gives CDR1 SGHAT, CDR2 FQNNGV. The CDR3 region is CASSTPWREFYNEQFF. CDR3 nucleotide sequence: TGTGCCAGCAGCACCCCTTGGCGGGAGTTTTACAATGAGCAGTTCTTC.

The V and J genes are TRBV6-1 and TRBJ1-2, with 8 bases lining up with TRBD1. CDR3 length: 14 residues. CDR1 and CDR2 (germline): MNHNS, SASEGT. Trimming cost V 6 bases and J 4 bases; bases outside gene matches: 7. CDR3 sequence reads: CASRRDRSTYGYTF. In DNA, the CDR3 is TGTGCCAGCAGGAGGGACAGGTCCACCTATGGCTACACCTTC.

The V and J genes are TRBV6-1 and TRBJ2-5; no definite D call. Germline values: CDR1 MNHNS, CDR2 SASEGT. Trimming pared 3 bases from V and 12 bases from J, leaving 11 bases between. The CDR3 has 11 residues. CDR3 loop: CASSDYYREYF. The CDR3 nucleotides read TGTGCCAGCAGTGACTATTATCGGGAGTACTTC.

The chain is built from TRBV6-5 and TRBJ1-2, with a possible D match to TRBD1 (5 bases). The ends were cut back, 6 bases at V and 1 base at J, with 15 bases in the middle. This CDR3 region has 15 residues. CDR1 is MNHEY and CDR2 is SVGAGI in the germline V gene. CDR3 amino acids: CASSRHPTVNYGYTF. The CDR3 DNA reads TGTGCCAGCAGCCGCCACCCGACAGTTAACTATGGCTACACCTTC.

The rearrangement links TRBV19 to TRBJ2-7; 10 nucleotides line up with TRBD2. The CDR3 spans 15 residues. Looked up from germline, CDR1 is LNHDA and CDR2 is SQIVND (reference sequence). Trimming cost V 5 bases and J 5 bases; bases outside gene matches: 9. This CDR3 is CASSVPSGRLNEQYF. The CDR3 bases are TGTGCCAGTAGTGTTCCTAGCGGGAGACTCAACGAGCAGTACTTC.

V and J are TRBV5-4 and TRBJ1-6; TRBD1 matches 10 bases. J was trimmed by 7 bases and V by 4 bases; bases with no gene match: 8. The CDR3 has 16 amino acids. Germline lookup yields CDR1 SGHNT and CDR2 YYREEE (reference sequence). CDR3 in DNA: TGTGCCAGCAGCCCCGACAGGGGGCGCAGAAATTCACCCCTCCACTTT. It codes for CASSPDRGRRNSPLHF.

This chain connects TRBV11-2 to TRBJ1-1, with 9 bases fitting TRBD1. This CDR3 spans 19 amino acids. V dropped 5 bases and J dropped 1; count of bases not matched to a gene: 17. Germline-derived CDR1 and CDR2 are SGHAT and FQNNGV. CDR3 nucleotide sequence: TGTGCCAGCAGCCCGGCGAGTGGACGGGACAGGGATAGGAACACTGAAGCTTTCTTT. Its protein is CASSPASGRDRDRNTEAFF.

The chain has TRBV13 and TRBJ2-7; D is unclear. The CDR3 contains 12 residues. CDR1 PRHDT and CDR2 FYEKMQ come from the germline V gene (reference sequence). V lost 2 bases and J 3 bases, leaving 5 bases between the germline ends. The DNA for the CDR3 is TGTGCCAGCAGCTTACTTTACTACGAGCAGTACTTC. It yields the protein CASSLLYYEQYF.

V and J are TRBV5-6 and TRBJ2-6, with a possible D match to TRBD2 (6 bases). The CDR3 extends over 17 amino acids. Germline values: CDR1 SGHDT, CDR2 YYEEEE. The V end lost 2 bases, the J end lost 0 bases, and 12 bases lay between the germline ends. This CDR3 reads CASSFGGAYSGANVLTF. CDR3 DNA sequence: TGTGCCAGCAGCTTCGGGGGTGCCTACTCTGGGGCCAACGTCCTGACTTTC.

The chain uses TRBV7-2 and TRBJ2-3, with 11 bases matching TRBD2. Germline CDR1 and CDR2: SGHTA and FQGNSA. V shed 5 bases and J 5 bases; nucleotides not matched to a gene: 15. CDR3 length: 18 amino acids. DNA for the CDR3: TGTGCCAGCAGCCCCCGGGGTAGCGGGAGGGCCGGGGGAGATACGCAGTATTTT. Its translation: CASSPRGSGRAGGDTQYF.

The chain recombines TRBV30 with TRBJ2-5; possible D gene TRBD2, 6 bases. Trimming took 1 base from V and 5 from J, leaving 20 bases between them. Germline-derived CDR1 and CDR2 are GTSNPN and SVGIG (reference sequence). The CDR3 loop spans 16 amino acids. CDR3 sequence reads: CAWSGFIAERSETQYF. DNA of the CDR3: TGTGCCTGGAGTGGATTTATAGCGGAGAGATCGGAGACCCAGTACTTC.

This clone has just a few counts. V is TRBV6-4 and J is TRBJ2-3; TRBD2 agrees at 7 bases. CDR1 MRHNA and CDR2 SNTAGT come from the germline V gene. V dropped 2 bases and J dropped 3; count of bases not matched to a gene: 5. This CDR3 is 15 amino acids long. The DNA of the CDR3 is TGTGCCAGCAGTGACGGCGGGAGAGAGACAGATACGCAGTATTTT. It specifies CASSDGGRETDTQYF.

This clone has a single count. This rearrangement joins TRBV4-3 to TRBJ1-3, with D possibly being TRBD1 (6 bases). The germline V and J ends were trimmed by 0 bases and 2 bases, with 11 bases remaining between them. The length of the CDR3 is 16 residues. Germline V gene sequence: CDR1 LGHNA, CDR2 YSLEER. The CDR3 nucleotides are TGCGCCAGCAGCCAAGACTCCAGGGGTACTGGAAACACCATATATTTT. It translates to CASSQDSRGTGNTIYF.

The count of this clone is one. This chain connects TRBV29-1 to TRBJ2-1; D is possibly TRBD2 (5 bases). Germline values: CDR1 SQVTM, CDR2 ANQGSEA. The V end was cut by 2 bases, the J end by 6 bases, with 14 bases between. The CDR3 spans 14 residues. CDR3 nucleotides: TGCAGCGTTGAAAGGCGGGTATCGGGCAATGAGCAGTTCTTC. Encoded protein: CSVERRVSGNEQFF.

This sequence joins TRBV28 and TRBJ2-4, with 7 bases aligning to TRBD1. Losses at the gene ends were 2 bases for V and 5 bases for J; bases not matched to a gene: 6. CDR3 size: 15 residues. Germline V lookup: CDR1 MDHEN, CDR2 SYDVKM. The DNA of the CDR3 is TGTGCCAGCAGTTTACCACAGGGGACGGAAAACATTCAGTACTTC. Its translation: CASSLPQGTENIQYF.

The chain is built from TRBV5-5 and TRBJ1-5; 8 bases are a match to TRBD1. Germline CDR1 SGHKS, CDR2 YYEKEE (reference sequence). The CDR3 has 14 amino acids. J was trimmed by 4 bases and V by 4 bases; bases with no gene match: 4. The CDR3 DNA reads TGTGCCAGCAGCCAGGACAGGGCGAATCAGCCCCAGCATTTT. Amino acids: CASSQDRANQPQHF. The variable domain in full, completed from reference TRBV5-5 and TRBJ1-5, reads DAGVTQSPTHLIKTRGQQVTLRCSPISGHKSVSWYQQVLGQGPQFIFQYYEKEERGRGNFPDRFSARQFPNYSSELNVNALLLGDSALYLCASSQDRANQPQHFGDGTRLSIL.

The CDR3 here is CASSLSGFSTDTQYF. DNA of the CDR3: TGTGCCAGCAGCCTAAGCGGATTTAGCACAGATACGCAGTATTTT. The J gene is TRBJ2-3, the V gene TRBV9; weak D call: TRBD2 (5 bases). The CDR3 is made up of 15 amino acids. V lost 4 bases and J lost 0, with 12 bases in between. CDR1 SGDLS and CDR2 YYNGEE come from the germline V gene.

The chain joins TRBV5-1 to TRBJ2-7, with D unresolved. Germline lookup yields CDR1 SGHRS and CDR2 YFSETQ. V gave up 0 bases and J gave up 7 bases, with 11 bases separating them. CDR3 length: 13 residues. The CDR3 sequence is CASSLGRSREQYF. As DNA, the CDR3 is TGCGCCAGCAGCTTGGGCAGGTCCAGGGAGCAGTACTTC.

V gene TRBV9 combines with J gene TRBJ2-4; D may be TRBD2 (6 bases). The germline V and J ends were trimmed by 3 bases and 6 bases, with 13 bases remaining between them. This CDR3 spans 14 amino acids. Germline V gene sequence: CDR1 SGDLS, CDR2 YYNGEE. CDR3 amino acids: CASSAGTGGNIQYF. CDR3 DNA sequence: TGTGCCAGCAGCGCAGGGACTGGAGGAAACATTCAGTACTTC.

There are a few counts of this clone. The genes are TRBV5-1 and TRBJ1-2; 8 nucleotides align to TRBD1. The V segment lost 3 bases and the J segment 4 bases; nucleotides outside the gene matches: 8. CDR1 and CDR2 from the germline V gene are SGHRS and YFSETQ. The CDR3 has 15 residues. CDR3 sequence: CASSSTGTGVYGYTF. The CDR3 DNA follows: TGCGCCAGCAGCTCCACCGGGACAGGAGTCTATGGCTACACCTTC.

This rearrangement joins TRBV4-1 to TRBJ1-1; tentatively, D is TRBD1 (6 bases). V shed 4 bases and J shed 5 bases, with 8 bases lying between them. This CDR3 is 12 amino acids long. In germline, CDR1 is MGHRA, CDR2 YSYEKL. The CDR3 spells CASSPQGTEAFF. In DNA, the CDR3 is TGCGCCAGCAGCCCACAGGGTACTGAAGCTTTCTTT.

The V call is TRBV6-5, the J call TRBJ2-2; maybe TRBD2 (7 bases). Trimming took 8 bases from V and 7 from J, leaving 17 bases between them. Germline assignment: CDR1 MNHEY and CDR2 SVGAGI. CDR3 length: 14 residues. CDR3 sequence: CASFRGAWGGELFF. CDR3 nucleotide sequence: TGTGCCAGCTTTCGGGGGGCCTGGGGCGGGGAGCTGTTTTTT.

The CDR3 nucleotides read TGTGCCAGCAGCCATACATCACAGCGGGAGGGCTACGAGCAGTACTTC. This sequence encodes CASSHTSQREGYEQYF. The J gene is TRBJ2-7, the V gene TRBV14, with 10 bases identical to TRBD2. The V and J ends lost 3 bases and 3 bases, in that order; junction bases with no gene match: 8. The CDR3 extends over 16 amino acids. Per germline, CDR1 SGHDN and CDR2 FVKESK.

This clone was seen just once. A much larger clone sits a single nucleotide away, making a read error possible. The chain links TRBV5-4 to TRBJ1-6, with no clear D. Looked up from germline, CDR1 is SGHNT and CDR2 is YYREEE (reference sequence). V was clipped by 0 bases and J by 0 bases, with 4 bases between them. This CDR3 has 15 amino acids. The chain's CDR3 is CASSLESSYNSPLHF. As DNA, the CDR3 is TGTGCCAGCAGCTTGGAGAGCTCCTATAATTCACCCCTCCACTTT.